This T cell receptor (beta chain) came from a study of blood T cell repertoires in COVID-19. Study overall: T cells, B-cell-depleted T cells, or PBMCs supplied cDNA or gDNA.

Recruits, aged about 18 to 95 years, lived in approximately 26 US areas. Germline CDR1 and CDR2: SEHNR and FQNEAQ (reference sequence). Between the trimmed V and J ends, which lost 8 bases and 0 bases, there was a span of 20 bases. The CDR3 totals 16 residues. Clones were read by immunoSEQ multiplex PCR, and TCRdb kept only the in-frame ones, dropping some. The profile shows about 430,000 clones, approximately 88% of them singletons. This TCR was sampled from a woman aged 25-40 years with acute COVID-19. The material sequenced was PBMCs or T cells enriched from blood (not recorded which). The chain has TRBV7-9 and TRBJ2-7; weak D call: TRBD1 (6 bases). In DNA form, the CDR3 reads TGTGCCAGCGGACATCCGACAGGAGCGATCTCCTACGAGCAGTACTTC. As protein: CASGHPTGAISYEQYF.